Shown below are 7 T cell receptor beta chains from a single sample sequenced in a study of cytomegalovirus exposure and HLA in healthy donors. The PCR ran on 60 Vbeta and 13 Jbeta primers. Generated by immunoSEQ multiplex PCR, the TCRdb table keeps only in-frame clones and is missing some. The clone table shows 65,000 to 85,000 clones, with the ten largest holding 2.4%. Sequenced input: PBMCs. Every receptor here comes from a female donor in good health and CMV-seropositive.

The CDR3 here is CASETKGLAYEQYF. For the CDR3, the DNA is TGTGCCAGCGAGACAAAAGGACTTGCCTACGAGCAGTACTTC. The chain couples TRBV6-1 to TRBJ2-7; D may be TRBD2 (5 bases). Germline V gene lookup returns CDR1 MNHNS and CDR2 SASEGT. There are 14 residues in the CDR3. V lost 8 bases and J 2 bases, leaving 16 bases between the germline ends.

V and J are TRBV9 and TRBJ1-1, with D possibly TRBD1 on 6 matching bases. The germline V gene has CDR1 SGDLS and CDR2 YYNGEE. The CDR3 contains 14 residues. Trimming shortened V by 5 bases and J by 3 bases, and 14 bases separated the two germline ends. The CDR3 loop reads CASSRKQGDTEAFF. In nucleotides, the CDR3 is TGTGCCAGCAGTAGAAAACAGGGAGACACTGAAGCTTTCTTT.

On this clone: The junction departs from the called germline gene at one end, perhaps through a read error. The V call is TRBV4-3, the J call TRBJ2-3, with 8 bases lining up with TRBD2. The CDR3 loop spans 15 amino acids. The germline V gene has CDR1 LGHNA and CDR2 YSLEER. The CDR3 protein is CASSHTGTRADKQYF. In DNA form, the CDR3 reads TGCGCCAGCAGCCACACAGGGACTAGGGCAGATAAGCAGTATTTT.

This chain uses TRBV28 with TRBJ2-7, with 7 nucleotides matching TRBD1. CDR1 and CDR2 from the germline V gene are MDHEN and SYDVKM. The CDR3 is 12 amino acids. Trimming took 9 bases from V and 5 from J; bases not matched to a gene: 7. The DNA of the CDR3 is TGTGCCAGTTGGGACAGTCTCCACGAGCAGTACTTC. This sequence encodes CASWDSLHEQYF.

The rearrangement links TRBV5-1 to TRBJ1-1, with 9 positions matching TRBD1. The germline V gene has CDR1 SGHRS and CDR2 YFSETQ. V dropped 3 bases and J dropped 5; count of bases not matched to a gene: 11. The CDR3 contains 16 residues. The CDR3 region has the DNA TGCGCCAGCAGCTGGGACCCCTACAGGGGGCGGACTGAAGCTTTCTTT. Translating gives CASSWDPYRGRTEAFF.

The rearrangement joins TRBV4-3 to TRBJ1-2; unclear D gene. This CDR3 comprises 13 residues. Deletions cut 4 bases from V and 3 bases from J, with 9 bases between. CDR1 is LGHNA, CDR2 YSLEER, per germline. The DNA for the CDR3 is TGCGCCAGCAGCCTCGGCGGCTACTATGGCTACACCTTC. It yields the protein CASSLGGYYGYTF.

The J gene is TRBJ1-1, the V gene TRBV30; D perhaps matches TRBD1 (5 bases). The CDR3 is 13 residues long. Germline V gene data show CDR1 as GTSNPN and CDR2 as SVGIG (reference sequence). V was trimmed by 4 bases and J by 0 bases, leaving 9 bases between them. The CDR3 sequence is CAWMAGMNTEAFF. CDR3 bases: TGTGCCTGGATGGCAGGGATGAACACTGAAGCTTTCTTT.